The next 6 T cell receptor beta chains were all read from a single sample in a study of cytomegalovirus exposure and HLA in healthy donors. A multiplex PCR was run with 60 Vbeta primers and 13 Jbeta primers. The table came from immunoSEQ multiplex PCR; TCRdb's copy has only in-frame clones and leaves some out. Of about 190,000 clones in the sample, about 80% are singletons; the top ten hold 0.5% to 0.8%. The source material was PBMCs. Source of these receptors: a boy younger than 18 in good health and CMV-seronegative.

The genes are TRBV11-3 and TRBJ2-7; maybe TRBD1 (6 bases). V lost 5 bases to trimming and J lost 7 bases, with 18 bases between them. Germline V gene data show CDR1 as SGHNT and CDR2 as YENEEA. The CDR3 totals 14 residues. DNA of the CDR3: TGTGCCAGCAGCCCTGGACAGAGCCCCGGAGAGCAGTACTTC. As protein: CASSPGQSPGEQYF. Supplemented by reference TRBV11-3 and TRBJ2-7, the full variable domain reads EAGVVQSPRYKIIEKKQPVAFWCNPISGHNTLYWYLQNLGQGPELLIRYENEEAVDDSQLPKDRFSAERLKGVDSTLKIQPAELGDSAVYLCASSPGQSPGEQYFGPGTRLTVT.

This clone was observed once. The chain is built from TRBV29-1 and TRBJ1-1; 7 bases are a match to TRBD1. Germline assignment: CDR1 SQVTM and CDR2 ANQGSEA. The CDR3 runs to 13 residues. After removal of 6 bases from V and 1 base from J, the junction contained 5 bases not matched to a gene. The CDR3 loop reads CSVRQGGNTEAFF. CDR3 DNA sequence: TGCAGCGTAAGACAGGGCGGGAACACTGAAGCTTTCTTT.

The rearrangement joins TRBV19 to TRBJ1-1, with D unresolved. The CDR3 loop spans 15 amino acids. Germline lookup yields CDR1 LNHDA and CDR2 SQIVND (reference sequence). V was shortened by 1 base and J by 1 base, with 10 bases between the two germline ends. For the CDR3, the DNA is TGTGCCAGTAGTATAGCCCCGGTACCGAACACTGAAGCTTTCTTT. Its translation is CASSIAPVPNTEAFF.

The chain recombines TRBV30 with TRBJ1-2; the D is unclear. Germline V CDR1 and CDR2: GTSNPN, SVGIG (reference sequence). The V gene lost 4 bases and the J gene lost 3 bases, with 9 bases spanning the gap. The length of the CDR3 is 12 residues. The CDR3: CAWKQEDYGYTF. CDR3 coding DNA: TGTGCCTGGAAGCAGGAGGACTATGGCTACACCTTC.

The table lists this clone with a few counts. This chain links TRBV2 with TRBJ1-3; D unclear. Trimming removed 5 bases at V and 0 bases at J, with 11 bases between. In germline, CDR1 is SNHLY, CDR2 FYNNEI. CDR3 size: 15 residues. The CDR3 region has the DNA TGTGCCAGCAGTCCCGATCGGAGCTCTGGAAACACCATATATTTT. Its translation is CASSPDRSSGNTIYF.

This clone was recorded once. V is TRBV6-5 and J is TRBJ2-5; 11 bases align to TRBD2. The trim removed 6 bases at V and 1 base at J, leaving 4 bases unmatched. Germline V gene data show CDR1 as MNHEY and CDR2 as SVGAGI. CDR3 length equals 15 residues. CDR3 bases: TGTGCCAGCAGCCAGGGACTAGCGGCCCAAGAGACCCAGTACTTC. It specifies CASSQGLAAQETQYF.